The 18 T cell receptor beta chains below come from one sample, sequenced in a study of T cells in Graves' hyperthyroidism and ophthalmopathy. The TCR beta CDR3 regions underwent amplification using RNA transcripts as the source. HTBI primers drove first-round RT-PCR of the TCR CDR3. From the multiplex PCR reads, TCRdb called clonotypes with MiXCR, one entry per CDR3 protein. The table lists about 640,000 distinct CDR3 sequences, roughly 20% of them singletons, with more than 30% in the top ten. Sequenced sample: blood. All receptors derive from a man in his thirties or forties with Graves' ophthalmopathy.

This clonotype occurred many times. V usage is TRBV13 and J usage is TRBJ2-1; unclear D gene. Germline CDR1 and CDR2: PRHDT and FYEKMQ (reference sequence). The CDR3 extends over 14 amino acids. The V gene lost 0 bases and the J gene lost 4 bases, with 7 bases spanning the gap. The CDR3 DNA reads TGTGCCAGCAGCTTAGGGACGATATACAATGAGCAGTTCTTC. Translated: CASSLGTIYNEQFF.

The chain has TRBV18 and TRBJ2-6; D is unresolved. In germline, CDR1 is KGHSH, CDR2 LQKENI. Trimming left V 2 bases short and J 3 bases short, with 8 bases between. The CDR3 extends over 15 amino acids. CDR3 nucleotide sequence: TGTGCCAGCTCACCATGGGTTGGTGGGGCCAACGTCCTGACTTTC. Translation gives CASSPWVGGANVLTF. Based on the CDR3 plus reference TRBV18 and TRBJ2-6, the full variable domain is NAGVMQNPRHLVRRRGQEARLRCSPMKGHSHVYWYRQLPEEGLKFMVYLQKENIIDESGMPKERFSAEFPKEGPSILRIQQVVRGDSAAYFCASSPWVGGANVLTFGAGSRLTVL.

The chain couples TRBV6-1 to TRBJ2-7; D is undetermined. Germline V gene lookup returns CDR1 MNHNS and CDR2 SASEGT. V was trimmed by 5 bases and J by 7 bases, leaving 21 bases between them. This CDR3 is built from 15 residues. The CDR3 here is CASSPTPQTLGEQYF. CDR3 nucleotides: TGTGCCAGCAGTCCCACGCCACAGACCTTGGGGGAGCAGTACTTC.

This clonotype was counted at least ten times. V usage is TRBV10-3 and J usage is TRBJ2-7, with D uncertain. Germline V lookup: CDR1 ENHRY, CDR2 SYGVKD. Deletions cut 0 bases from V and 5 bases from J, with 2 bases between. This CDR3 comprises 11 residues. The DNA of the CDR3 is TGTGCCATCAGTGAGTCCAACGAGCAGTACTTC. Residues: CAISESNEQYF.

This clonotype came up a few times. The chain carries TRBV10-3 and TRBJ1-2; no definite D call. V lost 0 bases, J lost 11 bases, and 10 bases lay in between. Germline assignment: CDR1 ENHRY and CDR2 SYGVKD. This CDR3 has 12 residues. The DNA of the CDR3 is TGTGCCATCAGTGAGTCTACGGATTCGTACACCTTC. It encodes CAISESTDSYTF.

V usage is TRBV6-9 and J usage is TRBJ2-6; unclear D gene. CDR3 length: 13 residues. Germline V gene data show CDR1 as MNHGY and CDR2 as SVAAGI. V dropped 2 bases and J dropped 7 bases, with 6 bases sitting between them. CDR3 loop: CASSYVGANVLTF. CDR3 sequence (DNA): TGTGCCAGCAGTTATGTTGGAGCCAACGTCCTGACTTTC.

This clonotype has a count of ten or more. This chain joins TRBV28 and TRBJ1-1, with a tentative D call TRBD1 (6 bases). The CDR3 extends over 15 amino acids. The germline V gene has CDR1 MDHEN and CDR2 SYDVKM. V dropped 6 bases and J dropped 0 bases, with 14 bases sitting between them. The CDR3 loop is CASSPGTMMNTEAFF. Here the CDR3 DNA reads TGTGCCAGCAGCCCGGGGACAATGATGAACACTGAAGCTTTCTTT.

DNA for the CDR3: TGTGCCAGCAGCCAAAACTATGGAGGTACGCAGTATTTT. It encodes CASSQNYGGTQYF. The chain carries TRBV14 and TRBJ2-3, with TRBD2 as a possible D gene (5 bases). Germline V CDR1 and CDR2: SGHDN, FVKESK. V was clipped by 2 bases and J by 8 bases, with 11 bases between them. This CDR3 region has 13 residues.

This chain connects TRBV27 to TRBJ1-3, with TRBD1 identical over 9 bases. This CDR3 is built from 17 residues. V gave up 6 bases and J gave up 0 bases; unmatched junction bases: 9. The germline gives CDR1 MNHEY, CDR2 SMNVEV (reference sequence). In DNA, the CDR3 is TGTGCCAGCAGCCCCGGACAGGGGCTCTTCTCTGGAAACACCATATATTTT. Translating gives CASSPGQGLFSGNTIYF.

This sequence joins TRBV6-2 or TRBV6-3 and TRBJ1-2; D is ambiguous. This CDR3 contains 16 residues. V lost 0 bases and J 2 bases, leaving 13 bases between the germline ends. The germline CDR1 and CDR2 sequences are MNHEY and SVGEGT. The CDR3 bases are TGTGCCAGCAGTTACTCGATGAGTTTCCTGAACTATGGCTACACCTTC. Encoded protein: CASSYSMSFLNYGYTF.

The rearrangement uses TRBV9 and TRBJ2-1; 7 nucleotides match TRBD1. The J segment lost 3 bases and the V segment lost 2 bases, leaving 2 bases of the junction unmatched. The CDR3 sequence is 14 residues long. Germline V CDR1 and CDR2: SGDLS, YYNGEE. This chain's CDR3 is CASSVDRNYNEQFF. The CDR3 DNA is TGTGCCAGCAGCGTGGACAGGAACTACAATGAGCAGTTCTTC.

The chain recombines TRBV18 with TRBJ2-5; D is possibly TRBD2 (5 bases). Germline V gene sequence: CDR1 KGHSH, CDR2 LQKENI. V lost 11 bases and J 5 bases, leaving 18 bases between the germline ends. CDR3 length: 13 amino acids. The DNA for the CDR3 is TGTGCCTCAAGAGGGTCGGCTGGGGAGACCCAGTACTTC. Translated, it gives CASRGSAGETQYF.

The sample holds a few counts of this clonotype. The chain recombines TRBV15 with TRBJ2-7, with TRBD1 matching over 11 bases. Per germline, CDR1 LNHNV and CDR2 YYDKDF (reference sequence). Germline trimming cut 0 bases from V and 6 bases from J; bases unmatched to any gene: 4. This CDR3 has 15 residues. The CDR3 bases are TGTGCCACCAGCAGAGATACGGGACAGGGGGGCGAGCAGTACTTC. It translates to CATSRDTGQGGEQYF. The full variable domain, in which reference TRBV15 and TRBJ2-7 provide the parts outside the CDR3, is DAMVIQNPRYQVTQFGKPVTLSCSQTLNHNVMYWYQQKSSQAPKLLFHYYDKDFNNEADTPDNFQSRRPNTSFCFLDIRSPGLGDTAMYLCATSRDTGQGGEQYFGPGTRLTVT.

This clonotype appeared once. V and J are TRBV12-3 or TRBV12-4 and TRBJ1-5, with 8 bases lining up with TRBD1. V lost 6 bases to trimming and J lost 0 bases; unmatched junction nucleotides: 10. This CDR3 has 17 amino acids. The CDR3 sequence is CASSRPSTGDSNQPQHF. DNA for the CDR3: TGTGCCAGCAGCCGACCGTCGACAGGGGATAGCAATCAGCCCCAGCATTTT.

This clonotype was seen many times. V is TRBV3-1 and J is TRBJ2-2; D is unresolved. Germline CDR1 reads LGHDT; CDR2 reads YNNKEL (reference sequence). V was pared by 1 base and J by 0 bases, with 6 bases between. This CDR3 has 15 residues. CDR3: CASSQVDTNTGELFF. The CDR3 bases are TGTGCCAGCAGCCAAGTTGACACGAACACCGGGGAGCTGTTTTTT. The variable domain in full, completed from reference TRBV3-1 and TRBJ2-2, reads DTAVSQTPKYLVTQMGNDKSIKCEQNLGHDTMYWYKQDSKKFLKIMFSYNNKELIINETVPNRFSPKSPDKAHLNLHINSLELGDSAVYFCASSQVDTNTGELFFGEGSRLTVL.

Ten or more counts support this clonotype. V is TRBV28 and J is TRBJ1-5; 8 bases fit TRBD1. Germline V gives CDR1 MDHEN, CDR2 SYDVKM. J lost 2 bases, V lost 5 bases, and 5 bases had no gene match. The CDR3 runs to 15 residues. In DNA, the CDR3 is TGTGCCAGCAGTCGGTTACAGGGGGGCAATCAGCCCCAGCATTTT. It is translated as CASSRLQGGNQPQHF.

This clonotype was seen a handful of times. The chain is built from TRBV29-1 and TRBJ2-2; D possibly matches TRBD1 or TRBD2 (5 bases each). The CDR3 runs 15 residues. Trimming took 3 bases from V and 5 from J, leaving 16 bases between them. Germline CDR1 and CDR2: SQVTM and ANQGSEA. The DNA of the CDR3 is TGCAGCGTTGATGGGACGGACCCTGAGACCGGGGAGCTGTTTTTT. Its translation is CSVDGTDPETGELFF.

This clonotype was observed a few times. The V and J genes are TRBV4-1 and TRBJ2-5, with a possible D match to TRBD2 (6 bases). Deletions cut 4 bases from V and 0 bases from J, with 12 bases between. CDR3 length equals 15 residues. Germline values: CDR1 MGHRA, CDR2 YSYEKL. CDR3 coding DNA: TGCGCCAGCAGCCGCACGGGAGCTTACCAAGAGACCCAGTACTTC. Translated, it gives CASSRTGAYQETQYF.